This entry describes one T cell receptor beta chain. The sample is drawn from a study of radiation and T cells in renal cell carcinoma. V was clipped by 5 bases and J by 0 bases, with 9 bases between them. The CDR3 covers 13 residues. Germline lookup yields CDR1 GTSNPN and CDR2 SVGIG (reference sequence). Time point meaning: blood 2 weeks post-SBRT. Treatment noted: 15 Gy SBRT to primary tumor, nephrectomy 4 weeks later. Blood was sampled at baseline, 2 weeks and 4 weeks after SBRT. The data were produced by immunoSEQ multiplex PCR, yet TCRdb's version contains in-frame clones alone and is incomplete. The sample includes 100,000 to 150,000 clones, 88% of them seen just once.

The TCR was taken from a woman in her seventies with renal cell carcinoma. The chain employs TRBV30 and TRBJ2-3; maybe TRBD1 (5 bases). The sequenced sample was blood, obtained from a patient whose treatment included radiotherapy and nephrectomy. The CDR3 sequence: CAWSGLSTDTQYF. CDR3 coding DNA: TGTGCCTGGTCAGGGCTCAGCACAGATACGCAGTATTTT.